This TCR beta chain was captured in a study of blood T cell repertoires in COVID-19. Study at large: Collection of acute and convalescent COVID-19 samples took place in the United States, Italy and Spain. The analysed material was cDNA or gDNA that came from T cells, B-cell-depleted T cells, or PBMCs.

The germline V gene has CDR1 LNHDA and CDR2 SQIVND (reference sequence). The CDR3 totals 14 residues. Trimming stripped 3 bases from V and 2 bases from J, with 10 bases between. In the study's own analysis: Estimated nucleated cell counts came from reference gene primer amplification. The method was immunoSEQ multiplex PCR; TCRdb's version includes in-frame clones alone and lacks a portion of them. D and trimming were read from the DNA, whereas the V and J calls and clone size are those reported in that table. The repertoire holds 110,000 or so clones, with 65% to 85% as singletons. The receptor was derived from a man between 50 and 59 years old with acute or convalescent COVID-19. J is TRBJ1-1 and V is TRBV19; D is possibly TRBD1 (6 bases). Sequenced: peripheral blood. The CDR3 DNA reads TGTGCCAGTAGTATCGCGGACAGAAACACTGAAGCTTTCTTT. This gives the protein CASSIADRNTEAFF.